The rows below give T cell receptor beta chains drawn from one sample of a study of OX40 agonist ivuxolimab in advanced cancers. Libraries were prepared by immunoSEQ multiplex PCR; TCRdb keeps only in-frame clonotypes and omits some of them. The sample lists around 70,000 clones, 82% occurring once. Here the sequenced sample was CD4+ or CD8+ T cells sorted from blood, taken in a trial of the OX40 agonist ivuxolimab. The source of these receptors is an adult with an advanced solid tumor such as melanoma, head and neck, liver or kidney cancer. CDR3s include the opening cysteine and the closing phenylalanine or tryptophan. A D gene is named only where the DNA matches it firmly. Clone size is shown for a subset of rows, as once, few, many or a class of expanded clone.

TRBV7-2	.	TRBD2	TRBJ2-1	CASSLVKGSGTYNEQFF	TGTGCCAGCAGCTTAGTCAAAGGTAGCGGGACCTACAATGAGCAGTTCTTC
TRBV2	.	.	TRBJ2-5	CASSGQTGETQYF	TGTGCCAGCAGTGGCCAAACCGGGGAGACCCAGTACTTC
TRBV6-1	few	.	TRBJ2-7	CASTPAGADEQYF	TGTGCCAGCACCCCGGCGGGGGCGGACGAGCAGTACTTC
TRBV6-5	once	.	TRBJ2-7	CASSRGLASYEQYF	TGTGCCAGCAGTCGAGGGCTAGCTTCCTACGAGCAGTACTTC
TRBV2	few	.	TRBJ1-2	CASNDRNYGYTF	TGTGCCAGCAACGACAGAAACTATGGCTACACCTTC
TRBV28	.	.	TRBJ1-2	CASSSGHTSDYGYTF	TGTGCCAGCAGTTCGGGCCATACGTCTGACTATGGCTACACCTTC
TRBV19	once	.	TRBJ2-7	CASSLTGRADYEQYF	TGTGCCAGTAGCCTCACAGGACGCGCTGACTACGAGCAGTACTTC
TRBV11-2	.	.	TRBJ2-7	CASSPTGRGLYEQYF	TGTGCCAGCAGCCCAACCGGGCGGGGCTTATACGAGCAGTACTTC
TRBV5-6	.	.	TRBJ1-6	CASSLAGGESPLHF	TGTGCCAGCAGCTTGGCGGGCGGGGAGTCACCCCTCCACTTT
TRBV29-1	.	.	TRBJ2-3	CSVETNTDTQYF	TGCAGCGTTGAAACAAACACAGATACGCAGTATTTT
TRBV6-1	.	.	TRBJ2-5	CASSAIQLMGTETQYF	TGTGCCAGCAGTGCAATACAGTTAATGGGGACAGAGACCCAGTACTTC
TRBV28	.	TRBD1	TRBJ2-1	CASSPGGSVSYNEQFF	TGTGCCAGCAGTCCAGGGGGCTCCGTATCCTACAATGAGCAGTTCTTC
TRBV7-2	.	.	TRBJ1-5	CASSLLGDNQPQHF	TGTGCCAGCAGCCTCCTCGGGGACAATCAGCCCCAGCATTTT